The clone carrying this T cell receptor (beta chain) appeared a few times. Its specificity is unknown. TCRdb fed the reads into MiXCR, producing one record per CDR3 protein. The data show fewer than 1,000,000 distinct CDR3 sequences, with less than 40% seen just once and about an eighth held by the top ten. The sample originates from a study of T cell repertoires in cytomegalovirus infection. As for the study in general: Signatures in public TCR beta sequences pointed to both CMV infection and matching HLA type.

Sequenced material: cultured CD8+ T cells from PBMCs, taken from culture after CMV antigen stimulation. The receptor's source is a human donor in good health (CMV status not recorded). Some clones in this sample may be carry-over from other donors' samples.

The CDR3 here is CASRTEGGRYGYTF. As DNA, the CDR3 is TGTGCCAGCAGGACTGAGGGGGGGAGGTACGGCTACACCTTC. The V gene is TRBV6-1, the J gene TRBJ1-2; TRBD1 is a possible D gene (6 bases). From germline, CDR1 is MNHNS and CDR2 SASEGT. V was cut by 6 bases and J by 8 bases, with 19 bases left in between. The CDR3 has 14 residues.